The 24 T cell receptor beta chains below were found in one sample sequenced in a study of blood T cell repertoires in COVID-19. The data were produced by immunoSEQ multiplex PCR, yet TCRdb's version contains in-frame clones alone and is incomplete. This sample has 200,000 to 250,000 clones, with just over 90% found just once. Sample: peripheral blood. The source is a man aged 25 to 40 with acute or convalescent COVID-19.

The genes are TRBV9 and TRBJ1-2; TRBD1 matches 8 bases. The length of the CDR3 is 15 residues. V lost 3 bases and J lost 4; bases outside the gene matches: 8. The V gene's germline CDR1 is SGDLS and CDR2 YYNGEE. CDR3 loop: CASSAGDRSRYGYTF. The CDR3 region has the DNA TGTGCCAGCAGCGCAGGGGACAGGTCCCGCTATGGCTACACCTTC.

The rearrangement joins TRBV25-1 to TRBJ2-7; 9 bases line up with TRBD2. Germline V CDR1 and CDR2: MGHDK, SYGVNS. The CDR3 is 15 amino acids. Germline trimming cut 7 bases from V and 3 bases from J; bases unmatched to any gene: 10. In DNA form, the CDR3 reads TGTGCCAGCAAGAGTAGCGGGGGAAACTACTACGAGCAGTACTTC. Protein: CASKSSGGNYYEQYF.

This sequence joins TRBV6-5 and TRBJ1-4; D might be TRBD1 (5 bases). Germline V gene data show CDR1 as MNHEY and CDR2 as SVGAGI. The CDR3 totals 14 residues. Trimming left V 6 bases short and J 4 bases short, with 12 bases between. Written as DNA, the CDR3 is TGTGCCAGCAGAGGCTCCAGGGATAATGAAAAACTGTTTTTT. Its protein is CASRGSRDNEKLFF.

The J gene is TRBJ2-5, the V gene TRBV5-8; no clear D. With 0 bases removed from V and 3 bases from J, the gap between germline ends came to 15 bases. The CDR3 length is 16 residues. Germline loops: CDR1 SGHTS, CDR2 YDEGEE. The CDR3 reads CASSLVGFSVKETQYF. Written as DNA, the CDR3 is TGTGCCAGCAGCTTGGTTGGCTTTTCTGTTAAAGAGACCCAGTACTTC.

CDR3 DNA: TGCAGCGTTCGGCCGGGACAGGGAAATGAAAAACTGTTTTTT. Residues: CSVRPGQGNEKLFF. The rearrangement joins TRBV29-1 to TRBJ1-4; 9 nucleotides line up with TRBD1. This CDR3 region has 14 residues. J was trimmed by 5 bases and V by 5 bases; bases with no gene match: 6. Germline V gives CDR1 SQVTM, CDR2 ANQGSEA.

The rearrangement joins TRBV27 to TRBJ2-4; D might be TRBD1 (6 bases). Germline V gene data show CDR1 as MNHEY and CDR2 as SMNVEV (reference sequence). V was clipped by 6 bases and J by 7 bases, with 13 bases between them. This CDR3 is 13 amino acids long. The CDR3 bases are TGTGCCAGCAGGAGGGGGTCAGGGAACATTCAGTACTTC. This translates into CASRRGSGNIQYF.

The chain couples TRBV7-2 to TRBJ1-1, with 8 bases aligning to TRBD1. Germline V gives CDR1 SGHTA, CDR2 FQGNSA. The CDR3 extends over 15 amino acids. V dropped 5 bases and J dropped 5; count of bases not matched to a gene: 10. The CDR3 loop is CASSLSPGGGTEAFF. The CDR3 DNA reads as TGTGCCAGCAGCCTCTCGCCAGGGGGCGGGACTGAAGCTTTCTTT.

The V and J genes are TRBV10-3 and TRBJ1-2; 7 bases line up with TRBD1. Germline lookup yields CDR1 ENHRY and CDR2 SYGVKD. J gave up 0 bases and V 11 bases, and 9 bases lay outside the gene matches. The CDR3 runs to 14 residues. The CDR3 spells CAAGGQSSNYGYTF. CDR3 bases: TGTGCCGCAGGGGGACAGAGCTCTAACTATGGCTACACCTTC.

This sequence joins TRBV7-8 and TRBJ2-7; 8 bases are a match to TRBD2. The V gene's germline CDR1 is SGHVS and CDR2 FQNEAQ. This CDR3 contains 13 residues. Trimming took 5 bases from V and 5 from J; bases not matched to a gene: 5. CDR3 loop: CASSLGLANEQYF. The DNA of the CDR3 is TGTGCCAGCAGCCTCGGACTAGCCAACGAGCAGTACTTC.

V gene TRBV4-2 combines with J gene TRBJ2-7; TRBD2 matches 10 bases. Germline lookup yields CDR1 LGHNA and CDR2 YNFKEQ. V was clipped by 2 bases and J by 0 bases; unmatched bases: 7. This CDR3 has 17 residues. As DNA, the CDR3 is TGTGCCAGCAGCCAAATAGCCGGGACTAGCGACTCCTACGAGCAGTACTTC. Translation gives CASSQIAGTSDSYEQYF.

This clone appeared a single time. The genes are TRBV6-5 and TRBJ2-1, with 8 bases lining up with TRBD1. The J segment lost 10 bases and the V segment lost 0 bases, leaving 2 bases of the junction unmatched. Germline loops: CDR1 MNHEY, CDR2 SVGAGI. This CDR3 contains 13 residues. The CDR3 DNA is TGTGCCAGCAGTTACTCTTCAGGGGGCGAGCAGTTCTTC. This encodes CASSYSSGGEQFF.

The rearrangement uses TRBV7-2 and TRBJ1-2; weak D call: TRBD1 (6 bases). Between the trimmed V and J ends, which lost 6 bases and 8 bases, there was a span of 19 bases. The CDR3 sequence is 14 residues long. Germline V gene data show CDR1 as SGHTA and CDR2 as FQGNSA. The CDR3 DNA sequence: TGTGCCAGCAGTTACAAGGTCACAGGGTCCGGCTACACCTTC. This codes for CASSYKVTGSGYTF. The variable domain in full, with the rest retrieved from reference TRBV7-2 and TRBJ1-2, is GAGVSQSPSNKVTEKGKDVELRCDPISGHTALYWYRQSLGQGLEFLIYFQGNSAPDKSGLPSDRFSAERTGGSVSTLTIQRTQQEDSAVYLCASSYKVTGSGYTFGSGTRLTVV.

The V and J genes are TRBV5-1 and TRBJ2-7; D remains ambiguous. Deletions cut 0 bases from V and 3 bases from J, with 10 bases between. This CDR3 is 14 amino acids long. Germline V CDR1 and CDR2: SGHRS, YFSETQ. The CDR3 sequence is CASSLEALFYEQYF. CDR3 bases: TGCGCCAGCAGCTTGGAAGCTTTATTCTACGAGCAGTACTTC.

In this sample, this clone turned up once. The chain couples TRBV5-1 to TRBJ2-5; D possibly corresponds to TRBD1 (5 bases). The V and J ends lost 0 bases and 4 bases respectively, with 10 bases between them. The CDR3 is made up of 14 amino acids. The germline CDR1 and CDR2 sequences are SGHRS and YFSETQ. The CDR3 here is CASSLGQNGETQYF. Here the CDR3 DNA reads TGCGCCAGCAGCTTGGGACAGAACGGAGAGACCCAGTACTTC.

V is TRBV19 and J is TRBJ2-7, with TRBD2 matching over 11 bases. Germline CDR1 LNHDA, CDR2 SQIVND (reference sequence). This CDR3 comprises 16 residues. V gave up 5 bases and J gave up 0 bases; unmatched junction bases: 6. CDR3: CASSPLTSGASYEQYF. CDR3 in DNA: TGTGCCAGTAGTCCCCTGACTAGCGGGGCCTCCTACGAGCAGTACTTC.

This rearrangement joins TRBV30 to TRBJ1-4, with D possibly TRBD1 on 6 matching bases. The CDR3 is 14 amino acids. CDR1 and CDR2 (germline): GTSNPN, SVGIG (reference sequence). Trimming removed 5 bases at V and 5 bases at J, with 15 bases between. CDR3 sequence (DNA): TGTGCCTGGGTACGCCCAGGGGCAAATGAAAAACTGTTTTTT. Amino acid sequence: CAWVRPGANEKLFF.

The chain has TRBV9 and TRBJ1-1; D remains ambiguous. V lost 3 bases and J lost 2, with 11 bases in between. The CDR3 totals 14 residues. Looked up from germline, CDR1 is SGDLS and CDR2 is YYNGEE. CDR3 sequence reads: CASSAGGVNTEAFF. The DNA of the CDR3 is TGTGCCAGCAGCGCCGGAGGAGTAAACACTGAAGCTTTCTTT. The entire variable domain, with the rest obtained from reference TRBV9 and TRBJ1-1, is as follows: DSGVTQTPKHLITATGQRVTLRCSPRSGDLSVYWYQQSLDQGLQFLIQYYNGEERAKGNILERFSAQQFPDLHSELNLSSLELGDSALYFCASSAGGVNTEAFFGQGTRLTVV.

V and J are TRBV19 and TRBJ2-1; maybe TRBD1 (6 bases). Germline assignment: CDR1 LNHDA and CDR2 SQIVND (reference sequence). Trimming pared 4 bases from V and 4 bases from J, leaving 14 bases between. The CDR3 is made up of 15 amino acids. CDR3 sequence reads: CASSTGVTIYNEQFF. CDR3 coding DNA: TGTGCCAGTAGTACAGGGGTTACAATATACAATGAGCAGTTCTTC.

This clone showed up just once. CDR3 sequence: CASSSGTGGTSGHYNEQFF. CDR3 nucleotides: TGTGCCAGCAGCTCCGGGACAGGAGGAACTAGCGGGCACTACAATGAGCAGTTCTTC. The chain joins TRBV11-2 to TRBJ2-1, with a possible D match to TRBD2 (9 bases). This CDR3 has 19 residues. Between the trimmed V and J ends, which lost 4 bases and 3 bases, there was a span of 25 bases. Germline lookup yields CDR1 SGHAT and CDR2 FQNNGV.

This chain uses TRBV28 with TRBJ1-5, with unresolved D. This CDR3 has 16 amino acids. CDR1 is MDHEN and CDR2 is SYDVKM in the germline V gene. With 5 bases removed from V and 2 bases from J, the gap between germline ends came to 16 bases. The CDR3 DNA reads as TGTGCCAGCAGTCCCAACGTTGGGAGCGGCAATCAGCCCCAGCATTTT. Protein sequence: CASSPNVGSGNQPQHF.

The chain combines TRBV12-3 or TRBV12-4 with TRBJ1-5; D possibly corresponds to TRBD1 (5 bases). The V and J ends lost 6 bases and 6 bases respectively, with 9 bases between them. CDR3 length: 12 residues. Here the CDR3 reads CASSQGGQPQHF. The DNA of the CDR3 is TGTGCCAGCAGCCAGGGAGGTCAGCCCCAGCATTTT.

V usage is TRBV5-1 and J usage is TRBJ1-2; TRBD1 is a possible D gene (6 bases). V lost 0 bases and J lost 6, with 9 bases in between. This CDR3 is built from 13 residues. CDR1 and CDR2 from the germline V gene are SGHRS and YFSETQ. CDR3 nucleotides: TGCGCCAGCAGCTTGGGACAGGCAAATGGCTACACCTTC. It codes for CASSLGQANGYTF.

The V call is TRBV4-1, the J call TRBJ2-5; 13 positions agree with TRBD2. The ends lost 0 bases at V and 5 bases at J; junction bases unmatched: 9. This CDR3 contains 18 residues. Germline values: CDR1 MGHRA, CDR2 YSYEKL. CDR3 loop: CASSQDGTSGDGEETQYF. CDR3 coding DNA: TGCGCCAGCAGCCAAGATGGGACTAGCGGGGATGGTGAGGAGACCCAGTACTTC.

The V gene is TRBV28, the J gene TRBJ2-5, with 9 bases lining up with TRBD2. Trimming at V came to 6 bases and at J to 4 bases, leaving 21 bases not matched to a gene. CDR1 and CDR2 from the germline V gene are MDHEN and SYDVKM. CDR3 length equals 19 residues. The CDR3 protein is CASSRGRAGGSMARETQYF. The CDR3 nucleotides are TGTGCCAGCAGCCGCGGGAGGGCGGGGGGCTCTATGGCTCGAGAGACCCAGTACTTC.